This paragraph reports one TCR beta chain. Which antigen it targets is not known. No base qualities exist here, and no much larger clone lies one base off it. The source of the sample is a study of T cell repertoires in cytomegalovirus infection (dated by TCRdb to 2018 to 2020). Regarding the research as a whole: Because public TCR beta signatures pointed to carriage of CMV infection together with the matching HLA type, the HLA type of each donor mattered for the analysis. Broader findings and caveats from the paper: The ex vivo response was dominated by HLA-C-restricted CMV-specific TCR beta clonotypes, and the single most frequent clonotype in two of eight donors was supplied by these HLA-C-restricted clonotypes. Cumulative frequency of public TCR beta family members discriminated carriers of CMV infection plus the relevant HLA type in this cohort and an independent approximately 370-donor cohort.

Its CDR3 holds 18 amino acids, cysteine through phenylalanine. Only CDR3 DNA remains: 54 bases, in frame from the first base. V loses 1 base of germline sequence and J loses 4 bases, and the interval between the two ends is 19 bases. Taken from the germline V gene, the CDR1 and CDR2 loops are KGHSY and FQNENV. Instrument used: Illumina HiSeq 1500. TCRdb reprocessing: public reads trimmed at Q25 with fastp, clones called with MiXCR, in-frame beta chains kept. Rows with a matching CDR3 protein are joined into one entry that keeps the most common DNA and genes. The sample includes more than 500,000 distinct CDR3 sequences, with 15% to 20% observed a single time. The top ten hold 20% to 30% of the sample.

This receptor was taken from a human donor in good health (CMV status not recorded). Some clones in this sample may be carry-over from other donors' samples. Sequencing was carried out using CD8+ T cells from PBMCs. Here the chain combines TRBV16 and TRBJ2-2; TRBD2 is perhaps the D gene, given 5 matching bases. CDR3 sequence: CASSQFKVERTSTGELFF. The nucleotides are TGTGCCAGCAGCCAATTTAAAGTAGAAAGGACTTCCACCGGGGAGCTGTTTTTT.